This TCR beta chain was identified during a study of type 1 and type 2 diabetes patients. This clonotype was observed at least ten times. The PCR template was genomic DNA. A primer set of 30 forward and 13 reverse primers amplified the CDR3. MiXCR was run by TCRdb on the multiplex PCR reads, yielding one entry per CDR3 protein. In the table there are 280,000 or so distinct CDR3 sequences, around 47% of which are singletons. Diabetic patients met standard criteria for type 1 or type 2 diabetes. The junction had 6 bases not matched to a gene; V was cut back by 2 bases and J by 1 base. Germline V CDR1 and CDR2: GTSNPN, SVGIG (reference sequence). The length of the CDR3 is 15 residues.

The chain uses TRBV30 and TRBJ2-5; TRBD2 matches at 8 bases. Sequences were obtained from peripheral blood mononuclear cells (PBMCs). The receptor's source is a man between 18 and 35 years old with type 2 diabetes. CDR3 sequence: CAWSPTGLAQETQYF. As DNA, the CDR3 is TGTGCCTGGAGTCCTACCGGACTAGCCCAAGAGACCCAGTACTTC.